These T cell receptor beta chains were read from a single sample in a study of cytomegalovirus exposure and HLA in healthy donors. The data were produced by immunoSEQ multiplex PCR, yet TCRdb's version contains in-frame clones alone and is incomplete. The sample carries 200,000 to 250,000 clones, approximately 84% recorded once. The sequenced sample was PBMCs. The receptors were gathered from a woman between 40 and 50 years old in good health and CMV-seronegative. The CDR3 runs from the conserved cysteine through the conserved F or W. D genes are given only for firm matches. Clone size is not always given. Where it is, it says once, few, many or a class for expanded clones.

.	.	TRBV7-8	TRBJ2-7	CASSLGRRGAGEQYF	TGTGCCAGCAGCTTAGGCCGCCGGGGGGCCGGAGAGCAGTACTTC
TRBD2	.	TRBV7-2	TRBJ2-7	CASSLRRGGSEQYF	TGTGCCAGCAGCTTAAGGCGGGGGGGAAGCGAGCAGTACTTC
.	.	TRBV4-3	TRBJ1-2	CASSQGGSLANYGYTF	TGCGCCAGCAGCCAGGGGGGTAGCTTAGCTAACTATGGCTACACCTTC
.	.	TRBV28	TRBJ1-5	CASSLRGGGNQPQHF	TGTGCCAGCAGTTTACGGGGAGGCGGAAATCAGCCCCAGCATTTT
.	.	TRBV15	TRBJ1-6	CATRDVNNSPLHF	TGTGCCACGAGAGATGTTAATAATTCACCCCTCCACTTT
TRBD1	few	TRBV5-4	TRBJ2-2	CASSRTGGTGELFF	TGTGCCAGCAGCCGTACAGGGGGCACCGGGGAGCTGTTTTTT
.	.	TRBV19	TRBJ1-2	CASTATAPNYGYTF	TGTGCCAGTACCGCGACAGCCCCTAACTATGGCTACACCTTC
TRBD2	.	TRBV10-3	TRBJ2-1	CAISETTTSEDEQFF	TGTGCCATCAGTGAGACCACGACTAGCGAGGATGAGCAGTTCTTC
.	.	TRBV19	TRBJ1-6	CASSMSSSYNSPLHF	TGTGCCAGTAGTATGAGTAGCTCCTATAATTCACCCCTCCACTTT
TRBD1	many	TRBV5-6	TRBJ1-6	CASSLGQGSSYNSPLHF	TGTGCCAGCAGCTTGGGACAGGGGAGCTCCTATAATTCACCCCTCCACTTT
.	.	TRBV5-1	TRBJ2-6	CASSPDTSGANVLTF	TGCGCCAGCAGCCCCGACACCTCTGGGGCCAACGTCCTGACTTTC
.	.	TRBV12-5	TRBJ2-1	CASGLRQSNEQFF	TGTGCTAGTGGTTTGCGACAGAGCAATGAGCAGTTCTTC
TRBD2	.	TRBV9	TRBJ2-1	CASSVVGSGGAGYNEQFF	TGTGCCAGCAGCGTAGTTGGTAGCGGGGGGGCCGGTTACAATGAGCAGTTCTTC